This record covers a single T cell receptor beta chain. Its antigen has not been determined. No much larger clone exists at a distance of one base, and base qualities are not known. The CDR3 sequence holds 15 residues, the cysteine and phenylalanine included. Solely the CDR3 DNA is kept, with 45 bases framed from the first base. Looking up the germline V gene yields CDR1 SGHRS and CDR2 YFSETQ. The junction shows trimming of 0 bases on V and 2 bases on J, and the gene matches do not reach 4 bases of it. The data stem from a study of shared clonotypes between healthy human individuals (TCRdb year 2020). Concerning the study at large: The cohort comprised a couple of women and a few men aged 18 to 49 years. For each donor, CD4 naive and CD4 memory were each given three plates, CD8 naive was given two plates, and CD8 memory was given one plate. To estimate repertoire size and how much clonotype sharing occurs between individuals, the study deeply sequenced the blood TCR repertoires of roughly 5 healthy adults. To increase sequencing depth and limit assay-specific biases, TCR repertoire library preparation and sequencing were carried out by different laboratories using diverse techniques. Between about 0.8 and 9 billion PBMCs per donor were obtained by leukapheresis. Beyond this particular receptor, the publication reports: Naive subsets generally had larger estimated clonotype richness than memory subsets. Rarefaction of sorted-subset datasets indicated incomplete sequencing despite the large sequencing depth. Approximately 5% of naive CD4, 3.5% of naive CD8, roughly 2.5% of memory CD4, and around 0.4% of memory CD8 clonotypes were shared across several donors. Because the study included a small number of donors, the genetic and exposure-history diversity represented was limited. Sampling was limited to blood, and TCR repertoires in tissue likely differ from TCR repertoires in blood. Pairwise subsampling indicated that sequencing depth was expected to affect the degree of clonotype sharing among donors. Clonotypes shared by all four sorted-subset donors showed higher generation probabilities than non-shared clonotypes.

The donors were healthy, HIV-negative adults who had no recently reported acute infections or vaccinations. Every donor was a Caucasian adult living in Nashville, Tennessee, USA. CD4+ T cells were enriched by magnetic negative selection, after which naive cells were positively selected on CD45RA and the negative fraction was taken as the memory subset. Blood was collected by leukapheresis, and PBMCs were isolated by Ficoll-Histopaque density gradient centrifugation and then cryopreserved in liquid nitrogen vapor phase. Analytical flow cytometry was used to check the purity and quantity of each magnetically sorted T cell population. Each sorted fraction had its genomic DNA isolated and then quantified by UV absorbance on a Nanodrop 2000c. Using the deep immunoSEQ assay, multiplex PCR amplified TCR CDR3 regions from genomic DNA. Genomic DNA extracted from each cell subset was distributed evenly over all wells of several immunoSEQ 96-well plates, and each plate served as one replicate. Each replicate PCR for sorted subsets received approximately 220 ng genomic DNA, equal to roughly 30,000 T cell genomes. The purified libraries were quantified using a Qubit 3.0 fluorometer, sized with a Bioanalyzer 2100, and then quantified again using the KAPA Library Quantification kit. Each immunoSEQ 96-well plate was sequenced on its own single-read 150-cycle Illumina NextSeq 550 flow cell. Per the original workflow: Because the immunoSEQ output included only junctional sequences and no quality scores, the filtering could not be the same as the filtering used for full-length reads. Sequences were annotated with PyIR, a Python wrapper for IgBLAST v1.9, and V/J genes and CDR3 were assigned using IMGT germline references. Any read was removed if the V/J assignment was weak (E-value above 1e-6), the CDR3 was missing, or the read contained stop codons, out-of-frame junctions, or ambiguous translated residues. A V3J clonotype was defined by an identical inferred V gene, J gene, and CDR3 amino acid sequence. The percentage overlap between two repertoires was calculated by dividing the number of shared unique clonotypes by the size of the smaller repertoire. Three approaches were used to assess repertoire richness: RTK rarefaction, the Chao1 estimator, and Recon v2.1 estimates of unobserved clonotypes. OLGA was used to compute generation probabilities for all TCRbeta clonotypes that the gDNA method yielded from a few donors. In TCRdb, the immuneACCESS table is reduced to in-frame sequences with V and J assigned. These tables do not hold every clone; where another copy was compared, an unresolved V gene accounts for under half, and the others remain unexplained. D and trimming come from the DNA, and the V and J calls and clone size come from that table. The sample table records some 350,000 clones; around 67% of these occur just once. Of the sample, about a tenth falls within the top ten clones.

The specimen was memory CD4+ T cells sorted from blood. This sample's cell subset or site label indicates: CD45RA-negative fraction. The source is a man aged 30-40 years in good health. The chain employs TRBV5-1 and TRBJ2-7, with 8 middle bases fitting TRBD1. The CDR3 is CASSLGQGYAYEQYF. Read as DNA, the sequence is TGCGCCAGCAGCTTGGGACAGGGGTATGCCTACGAGCAGTACTTC.